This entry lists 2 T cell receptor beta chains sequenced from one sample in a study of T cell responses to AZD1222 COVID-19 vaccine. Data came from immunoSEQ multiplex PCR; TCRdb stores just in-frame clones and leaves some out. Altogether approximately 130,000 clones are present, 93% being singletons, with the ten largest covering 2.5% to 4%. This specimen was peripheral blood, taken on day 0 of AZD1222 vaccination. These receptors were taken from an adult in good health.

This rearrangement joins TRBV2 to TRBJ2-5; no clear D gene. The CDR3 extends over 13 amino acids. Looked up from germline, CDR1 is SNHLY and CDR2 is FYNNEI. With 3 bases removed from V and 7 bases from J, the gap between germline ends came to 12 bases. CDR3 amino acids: CASSEGGGRTQYF. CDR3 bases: TGTGCCAGCAGTGAGGGCGGCGGTAGGACCCAGTACTTC.

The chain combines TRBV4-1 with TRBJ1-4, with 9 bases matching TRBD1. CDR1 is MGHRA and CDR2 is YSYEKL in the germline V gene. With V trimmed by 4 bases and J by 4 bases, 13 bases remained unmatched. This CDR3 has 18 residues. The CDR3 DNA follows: TGCGCCAGCAGCCGAGATGAGGGGTTGGGACAGGGTAATGAAAAACTGTTTTTT. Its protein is CASSRDEGLGQGNEKLFF.